This T cell receptor (beta chain) originates from a study of metastatic and nonmetastatic thyroid tumors. The study, taken as a whole, reports: The study reportedly found significantly higher TCR beta diversity in malignant thyroid tumors than benign nodules, in blood and tumor.

The V gene lost 5 bases and the J gene lost 4 bases, with 4 bases spanning the gap. Germline-derived CDR1 and CDR2 are SGHRS and YFSETQ. The CDR3 spans 11 residues. Prior to thyroid surgery, none of the patients had received any treatment. In the original workflow: CDR3 differences across clinicopathological groups were used to build a distant-metastasis classifier for papillary thyroid cancer. TCRdb re-called clones from the PCR reads using MiXCR. These V and J calls rely on TCRdb rather than the paper's analysis. The sample holds about 92,000 clones, under 15% seen once. This clone showed up many times. Its antigen remains unidentified.

Sequencing input: blood. The chain links TRBV5-1 to TRBJ1-3; no reliable D call. This clonotype originated in a female donor with papillary thyroid cancer or a benign thyroid nodule (not recorded which). Some clones in this sample may be carry-over from other donors' samples. This CDR3 reads CASRSGNTIYF. The CDR3, as DNA: TGCGCCAGCAGATCCGGAAACACCATATATTTT.